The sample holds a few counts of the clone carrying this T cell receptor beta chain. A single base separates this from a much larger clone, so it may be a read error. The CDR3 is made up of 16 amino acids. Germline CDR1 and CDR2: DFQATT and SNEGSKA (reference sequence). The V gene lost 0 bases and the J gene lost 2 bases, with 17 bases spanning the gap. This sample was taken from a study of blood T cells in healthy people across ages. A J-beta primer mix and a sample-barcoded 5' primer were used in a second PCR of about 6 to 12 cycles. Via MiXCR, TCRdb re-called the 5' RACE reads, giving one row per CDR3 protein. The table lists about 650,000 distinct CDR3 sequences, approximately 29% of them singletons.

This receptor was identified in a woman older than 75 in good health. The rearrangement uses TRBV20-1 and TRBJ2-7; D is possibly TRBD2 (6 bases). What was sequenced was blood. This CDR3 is CSARDIGGLGTYEQYF. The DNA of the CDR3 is TGCAGTGCTAGAGATATCGGGGGACTGGGAACCTACGAGCAGTACTTC.